This T cell receptor beta chain appears in the sequencing data of a study of PD-1 and CTLA-4 blockade in melanoma. Germline CDR1 is MRHNA and CDR2 is SNTAGT. This CDR3 has 15 residues. With V trimmed by 4 bases and J by 2 bases, 3 bases remained unmatched. Sequencing was performed with immunoSEQ multiplex PCR; in TCRdb, only in-frame clones are kept and a portion is missing. The data contain tens of thousands of clones, around 90% of them singletons. V gene TRBV6-4 combines with J gene TRBJ2-3; TRBD2 agrees at 10 bases. The receptor was isolated from a human donor with melanoma. This sample comprised CD8+ T cells from peripheral blood, obtained from a patient given anti-PD-1 treatment. The DNA for the CDR3 is TGTGCCAGCAGTGGAGCGGGGGGGGACACAGATACGCAGTATTTT. This codes for CASSGAGGDTDTQYF.